This TCR beta chain is drawn from a study of CD8+ T cells in alopecia areata. Noted treatment: oral pan-JAK inhibitor, 5-10 mg twice daily. The investigators collected lesional scalp punch biopsies and peripheral blood from alopecia areata patients. Sorted populations comprised CD4+ and CD8+ T cells obtained from PBMCs. Of note for this clone: Its antigen is not known.

Findings and limits, study-wide: Among the cells sequenced in scalp samples are also the resident alphabeta T cells of normal skin.

RNA extraction and reverse transcription yielded cDNA as sequencing template. Profiling relied on immunoSEQ multiplex PCR, and the TCRdb table lists in-frame clones only, not all of them. The data show more than 85,000 clones, around 60% seen once. Trimming took 0 bases from V and 0 from J; bases not matched to a gene: 5. The CDR3 is 16 amino acids. CDR1 SGDLS and CDR2 YYNGEE come from the germline V gene. The chain links TRBV9 to TRBJ2-7; TRBD1 matches 8 bases. The clonotype originates from a human donor with alopecia areata. This specimen was CD8+ T cells sorted from blood, taken at week 4, from a patient treated with tofacitinib. The CDR3 region has the DNA TGTGCCAGCAGCGTAGGACAGGGGTTGGCCTCCTACGAGCAGTACTTC. It encodes CASSVGQGLASYEQYF.